These T cell receptor beta chains were read from a single sample in a study of cytomegalovirus exposure and HLA in healthy donors. The table came from immunoSEQ multiplex PCR; TCRdb's copy has only in-frame clones and leaves some out. The table shows roughly 150,000 clones, with roughly 91% occurring only once. Sequenced input: PBMCs. All receptors derive from a young woman in good health and CMV-seropositive. The CDR3 runs from the conserved cysteine through the conserved F or W. D genes are given only for firm matches. Some rows have no size entry. The others give once, few or many, or a class for an expanded clone.

TRBV7-2	-	TRBJ2-7	-	TGTGCCAGCAGCTTACAGGCGGGATTCCGCTACGAGCAGTACTTC	CASSLQAGFRYEQYF
TRBV29-1	-	TRBJ1-2	TRBD1	TGCAGCGTAGAGACAGGGGGTATCTATGGCTACACCTTC	CSVETGGIYGYTF
TRBV6-1	-	TRBJ2-1	-	TGTGCCAGCAGGAGCAGGGTTTCCTACAATGAGCAGTTCTTC	CASRSRVSYNEQFF
TRBV18	once	TRBJ2-7	-	TGTGCCAGCTCACGACGGGGGACAGCCTACGAGCAGTACTTC	CASSRRGTAYEQYF
TRBV30	-	TRBJ2-1	-	TGTGCCTGGAGACGGACTGGGGAGCAGTTCTTC	CAWRRTGEQFF
TRBV13	-	TRBJ2-2	-	TGTGCCAGCAGTCGACCGACGCGGGGGGAGCTGTTTTTT	CASSRPTRGELFF
TRBV7-2	few	TRBJ2-7	-	TGTGCCAGCAGCTTAGTTACCTACGAGCAGTACTTC	CASSLVTYEQYF
TRBV19	few	TRBJ2-7	-	TGTGCCAGTAGCACTATAGCGGCTAGCCGGCTGCAGTACTTC	CASSTIAASRLQYF
TRBV7-7	-	TRBJ2-5	TRBD1	TGTGCTAGCAGCTTCCGGGACAGGGTGGACGAGACCCAGTACTTC	CASSFRDRVDETQYF
TRBV9	-	TRBJ2-4	-	TGTGCCAGCAGCGGAAATCTAGGGGGTCAAAACATTCAGTACTTC	CASSGNLGGQNIQYF
TRBV11-3	-	TRBJ2-5	-	TGTGCCAGCAGTTCCGGAACCCTCGGGGAGACCCAGTACTTC	CASSSGTLGETQYF
TRBV30	-	TRBJ1-2	-	TGTGCCAGCGGGCTCAGAGGCTACACCTTC	CASGLRGYTF
TRBV19	-	TRBJ2-7	TRBD2	TGTGCCAGTAGTATCCCCCGGACTAGCCGGATACGGGAGCAGTACTTC	CASSIPRTSRIREQYF
TRBV30	-	TRBJ1-4	-	TGTGCCTGGAGTGGCCGAGGGAGTAAGGAAAAACTGTTTTTT	CAWSGRGSKEKLFF
TRBV7-9	-	TRBJ2-3	-	TGTGCCAGCAGCTTAGGTCGAGATACGCAGTATTTT	CASSLGRDTQYF
TRBV27	-	TRBJ1-4	TRBD1	TGTGCCAGCAGTCCAGACAGGGGACGGGAAAAACTGTTTTTT	CASSPDRGREKLFF
TRBV6-1	-	TRBJ2-7	-	TGTGCCATCCGACAGGAAGACTCCTACGAGCAGTACTTC	CAIRQEDSYEQYF
TRBV7-6	-	TRBJ1-1	-	TGTGCCAGCAGCTTAGCGGCGGGTAGTACTGAAGCTTTCTTT	CASSLAAGSTEAFF
TRBV2	-	TRBJ1-4	-	TGTGCCAGCAGTGATGACCGGAGGGATGAAAAACTGTTTTTT	CASSDDRRDEKLFF
TRBV12-5	-	TRBJ2-6	TRBD1	TGTGCTAGTGGTTTGGTCCAATCGACAGGGGTAGGGGCCAACGTCCTGACTTTC	CASGLVQSTGVGANVLTF
TRBV6-6	-	TRBJ2-1	TRBD1	TGTGCCAGCAATACTCTTGCGGGACAGGGGAACAATGAGCAGTTCTTC	CASNTLAGQGNNEQFF
TRBV18	-	TRBJ2-5	TRBD1	TGTGCCAGCTCACCGGGGGACAGGGAAGAGACCCAGTACTTC	CASSPGDREETQYF
TRBV5-6	-	TRBJ2-3	-	TGTGCCAGCAGCTTGGCGGGGACTAGCACAGATACGCAGTATTTT	CASSLAGTSTDTQYF
TRBV6-5	-	TRBJ2-7	TRBD1	TGTGCCAGCAGTACCGGGACAGCTACCTACGAGCAGTACTTC	CASSTGTATYEQYF
TRBV11-3	-	TRBJ2-1	TRBD1	TGTGCCAGCAGCCCGGGACAGGCCTACAATGAGCAGTTCTTC	CASSPGQAYNEQFF
TRBV11-3	once	TRBJ1-1	TRBD1	TGTGCCAGCAGCCGACGGACAGGGGCGTCCAGCACTGAAGCTTTCTTT	CASSRRTGASSTEAFF
TRBV9	-	TRBJ2-1	-	TGTGCCAGCAGCGTATCGACGGGTGAGCAGTTCTTC	CASSVSTGEQFF
TRBV19	few	TRBJ2-7	TRBD1	TGTGCCAGTAGTCCCGTGACAGGGGGCAGATGGCAGTACTTC	CASSPVTGGRWQYF
TRBV15	-	TRBJ2-3	-	TGTGCCACCAGCATCCGGGTCTCCCCAGATACGCAGTATTTT	CATSIRVSPDTQYF
TRBV15	-	TRBJ1-4	-	TGTGCCACCAGCCGCGGGATCGGGGGGCAATTTAATGAAAAACTGTTTTTT	CATSRGIGGQFNEKLFF
TRBV5-6	-	TRBJ2-1	TRBD2	TGTGCCAGCAGCTGGCCGGGGACTAGCGGGAGGGGGTATGAGCAGTTCTTC	CASSWPGTSGRGYEQFF
TRBV5-4	-	TRBJ1-2	TRBD1	TGTGCCAGCAGCGCGACAGGGTCCTATGGCTACACCTTC	CASSATGSYGYTF
TRBV5-6	-	TRBJ2-7	TRBD2	TGTGCCAGCAGCTTGGCTAGCGGGAGATACGAGCAGTACTTC	CASSLASGRYEQYF
TRBV29-1	-	TRBJ1-1	-	TGCAGCGTTAAACAGGGATTTTCGAACACTGAAGCTTTCTTT	CSVKQGFSNTEAFF
TRBV9	-	TRBJ1-1	TRBD1	TGTGCCAGCAGCGCAGGACAGGGTTCGATTGGGGCTTTCTTT	CASSAGQGSIGAFF
TRBV7-9	-	TRBJ1-2	TRBD1	TGTGCCAGCAGCTCCCCCCTCGGGACAGCTGACTATGGCTACACCTTC	CASSSPLGTADYGYTF
TRBV27	-	TRBJ2-1	TRBD1	TGTGCCAGCAGTCGACAGGGGAACTCCTACAATGAGCAGTTCTTC	CASSRQGNSYNEQFF
TRBV9	-	TRBJ2-1	TRBD2	TGTGCCAGCAGCGCCCGGGGGGGAGCGTCCTACAATGAGCAGTTCTTC	CASSARGGASYNEQFF
TRBV27	-	TRBJ2-2	TRBD2	TGTGCCAGCAAGGGACTAGCGGGAGGGCCAGACACCGGGGAGCTGTTTTTT	CASKGLAGGPDTGELFF
TRBV5-6	-	TRBJ2-7	TRBD1	TGTGCCAGCAGCTGGGACAGGGTCCACGAGCAGTACTTC	CASSWDRVHEQYF
TRBV5-3	-	TRBJ2-2	TRBD1	TGTGCCAGAAGTTGCCGGGACAGGCACACCGGGGAGCTGTTTTTT	CARSCRDRHTGELFF
TRBV9	-	TRBJ2-5	-	TGTGCCAGCAGCGTAGGTAACTTACAAGAGACCCAGTACTTC	CASSVGNLQETQYF
TRBV13	-	TRBJ2-7	TRBD2	TGTGCCAGCAGCGCCGGGACTAGCGGGAGCGAGCAGTACTTC	CASSAGTSGSEQYF
TRBV5-1	medium-sized	TRBJ2-1	-	TGCGCCAGCAGCCCCCAGGGGATTTACAATGAGCAGTTCTTC	CASSPQGIYNEQFF
TRBV30	-	TRBJ2-7	TRBD2	TGTGCCTGGAGTGTGGGCGGGAGTTACGAGCAGTACTTC	CAWSVGGSYEQYF
TRBV19	-	TRBJ2-2	TRBD2	TGTGCCAGTAGTACCTTAGCGGGGCTGAACACCGGGGAGCTGTTTTTT	CASSTLAGLNTGELFF
TRBV6-1	once	TRBJ2-5	TRBD1	TGTGCCAGCAAAGCGCGGGACAGGGCCCAAGAGACCCAGTACTTC	CASKARDRAQETQYF
TRBV27	-	TRBJ2-7	TRBD2	TGTGCCAGCAGTTTCTTGGGCACATCCGGACTAGCGGGAGCCGAGCAGTACTTC	CASSFLGTSGLAGAEQYF
TRBV21-1	-	TRBJ2-1	-	TGTGCCAGCAGCAAAGGAGGATATGAGCAGTTCTTC	CASSKGGYEQFF
TRBV7-2	-	TRBJ2-7	TRBD2	TGTGCCAGCTCCCATCGGGGGGTTGGCGAGCAGTACTTC	CASSHRGVGEQYF